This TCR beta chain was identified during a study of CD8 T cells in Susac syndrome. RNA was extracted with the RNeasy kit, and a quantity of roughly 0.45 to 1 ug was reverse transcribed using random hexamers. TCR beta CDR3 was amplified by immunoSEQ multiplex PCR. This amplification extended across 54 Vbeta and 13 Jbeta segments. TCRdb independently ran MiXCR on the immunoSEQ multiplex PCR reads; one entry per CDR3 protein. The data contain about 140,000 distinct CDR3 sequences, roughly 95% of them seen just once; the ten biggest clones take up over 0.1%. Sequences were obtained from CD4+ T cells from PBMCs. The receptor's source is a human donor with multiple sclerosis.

This CDR3 is CASARLAGDYNEQFF. CDR3 nucleotide sequence: TGTGCCAGCGCTCGTCTGGCGGGGGATTACAATGAGCAGTTCTTC. This sequence joins TRBV11-3 and TRBJ2-1, with 7 bases lining up with TRBD2. With 8 bases clipped from V and 4 bases from J, the junction kept 11 bases outside the gene matches. The CDR3 has 15 amino acids. The germline V gene has CDR1 SGHNT and CDR2 YENEEA.